The next 30 T cell receptor beta chains were all read from a single sample in a study of T cell repertoires in cytomegalovirus infection. One entry per CDR3 protein results from TCRdb running MiXCR on the reads. The repertoire holds around 240,000 distinct CDR3 sequences, with 20% to 25% as singletons. Sequencing was performed on CD8+ T cells from PBMCs. The receptors were sampled from a human donor in good health (CMV status not recorded). Some clones in this sample may be carry-over from other donors' samples.

This clonotype came up a few times. The chain couples TRBV7-8 to TRBJ2-5; 8 bases line up with TRBD2. The length of the CDR3 is 16 residues. The germline V gene encodes CDR1 SGHVS and CDR2 FQNEAQ. The V gene end was trimmed by 3 bases and the J gene end by 5 bases; junction bases not matched to a gene: 11. CDR3 nucleotides: TGTGCCAGCAGCTTTAGGCCCGGGGGGGCGCAGGAGACCCAGTACTTC. It yields the protein CASSFRPGGAQETQYF. Filled out from reference TRBV7-8 and TRBJ2-5, the complete variable domain reads GAGVSQSPRYKVAKRGQDVALRCDPISGHVSLFWYQQALGQGPEFLTYFQNEAQLDKSGLPSDRFFAERPEGSVSTLKIQRTQQEDSAVYLCASSFRPGGAQETQYFGPGTRLLVL.

This clonotype was counted only a few times. The chain carries TRBV28 and TRBJ1-5; D uncertain. This CDR3 has 15 residues. The ends were cut back, 5 bases at V and 3 bases at J, with 14 bases in the middle. Germline values: CDR1 MDHEN, CDR2 SYDVKM. Written as DNA, the CDR3 is TGTGCCAGCAGTCCGAGGGTAGTAGACAATCAGCCCCAGCATTTT. This translates into CASSPRVVDNQPQHF.

This chain joins TRBV4-1 and TRBJ2-1; tentative D call: TRBD1 (6 bases). The CDR3 is 15 residues long. Germline V gives CDR1 MGHRA, CDR2 YSYEKL. V gave up 1 base and J gave up 7 bases, with 14 bases separating them. The CDR3 sequence: CASSQGGRGWNEQFF. The CDR3, as DNA: TGCGCCAGCAGCCAAGGGGGCAGGGGCTGGAATGAGCAGTTCTTC.

In this sample, this clonotype turned up many times. The CDR3 reads CASRGRVEETQYF. CDR3 DNA sequence: TGTGCCAGCAGGGGCCGGGTGGAGGAGACCCAGTACTTC. V gene TRBV12-3 or TRBV12-4 combines with J gene TRBJ2-5; D remains ambiguous. The V and J ends lost 6 bases and 5 bases respectively, with 13 bases between them. The CDR3 has 13 amino acids.

This clonotype occurred a few times. This chain uses TRBV7-9 with TRBJ2-5; a possible D gene is TRBD2 (7 bases). CDR3 length equals 12 residues. CDR1 is SEHNR, CDR2 FQNEAQ, per germline (reference sequence). Trimming cost V 8 bases and J 4 bases, with 11 bases left between them. CDR3 in amino acids: CASGGAGETQYF. The CDR3 DNA is TGTGCCAGCGGGGGGGCCGGAGAGACCCAGTACTTC.

This sequence joins TRBV29-1 and TRBJ2-7; 10 nucleotides match TRBD2. Losses at the gene ends were 4 bases for V and 0 bases for J; bases not matched to a gene: 9. The CDR3 length is 16 residues. Germline V gene sequence: CDR1 SQVTM, CDR2 ANQGSEA. CDR3 loop: CSVVGWGTSDSYEQYF. Written as DNA, the CDR3 is TGCAGCGTTGTCGGATGGGGGACTAGCGACTCCTACGAGCAGTACTTC.

This clonotype was seen only once. The CDR3 spells CSARVYQENYGYTF. The CDR3 DNA sequence: TGCAGTGCTAGAGTTTACCAGGAGAACTATGGCTACACCTTC. V gene TRBV20-1 combines with J gene TRBJ1-2; D not resolved. Germline V gene sequence: CDR1 DFQATT, CDR2 SNEGSKA (reference sequence). V lost 1 base, J lost 2 bases, and 11 bases lay in between. CDR3 length equals 14 residues.

The J gene is TRBJ2-2, the V gene TRBV6-6; 8 bases match TRBD2. Germline V lookup: CDR1 MNHNY, CDR2 SVGAGI (reference sequence). V lost 4 bases to trimming and J lost 2 bases; unmatched junction nucleotides: 6. The CDR3 loop spans 16 amino acids. The CDR3 DNA reads as TGTGCCAGCAGTTTCACAGCGGGGGCAAACACCGGGGAGCTGTTTTTT. It encodes CASSFTAGANTGELFF.

The chain joins TRBV20-1 to TRBJ2-7; TRBD2 matches 7 bases. The CDR3 length is 15 residues. The V gene end was trimmed by 0 bases and the J gene end by 4 bases; junction bases not matched to a gene: 9. From germline, CDR1 is DFQATT and CDR2 SNEGSKA (reference sequence). The CDR3 is CSARDIGLEGYEQYF. In DNA, the CDR3 is TGCAGTGCTAGAGATATAGGACTAGAGGGGTACGAGCAGTACTTC.

This clonotype was counted only a few times. This CDR3 is CASTEGLAGGVSYNEQFF. The CDR3 DNA is TGTGCCAGCACCGAGGGACTAGCGGGGGGGGTGTCCTACAATGAGCAGTTCTTC. The rearrangement uses TRBV7-9 and TRBJ2-1; the match to TRBD2 covers 16 bases. The CDR3 length is 18 residues. The germline CDR1 and CDR2 sequences are SEHNR and FQNEAQ (reference sequence). V shed 7 bases and J 1 base; nucleotides not matched to a gene: 7.

This clonotype has just a few counts. The chain is built from TRBV29-1 and TRBJ1-1; D might be TRBD1 (5 bases). CDR1 and CDR2 from the germline V gene are SQVTM and ANQGSEA. V lost 3 bases and J lost 0, with 11 bases in between. CDR3 size: 14 residues. The CDR3 loop reads CSVDLDSMNTEAFF. The CDR3 coding sequence is TGCAGCGTTGACTTAGACAGCATGAACACTGAAGCTTTCTTT.

This chain uses TRBV7-2 with TRBJ1-2; D possibly corresponds to TRBD1 (6 bases). Per germline, CDR1 SGHTA and CDR2 FQGNSA. This CDR3 has 15 residues. V lost 5 bases, J lost 0 bases, and 13 bases lay in between. Written as DNA, the CDR3 is TGTGCCAGCAGCGGATGGGACACCGCTAACTATGGCTACACCTTC. As protein: CASSGWDTANYGYTF.

The chain is built from TRBV7-9 and TRBJ2-1, with D possibly being TRBD1 (6 bases). CDR1 is SEHNR, CDR2 FQNEAQ, per germline (reference sequence). V was cut by 5 bases and J by 12 bases, with 17 bases left in between. This CDR3 is built from 13 residues. This CDR3 reads CASSDLSGVMQFF. CDR3 nucleotide sequence: TGTGCCAGCAGCGACCTATCAGGGGTGATGCAGTTCTTC.

This clonotype was counted at least ten times. The V and J genes are TRBV20-1 and TRBJ2-1; no reliable D call. The CDR3 is made up of 11 amino acids. Per germline, CDR1 DFQATT and CDR2 SNEGSKA (reference sequence). The V and J ends lost 6 bases and 9 bases respectively, with 12 bases between them. In DNA, the CDR3 is TGCAGTGCACAGAAAGGTTCTGAGCAGTTCTTC. Translation gives CSAQKGSEQFF.

The chain carries TRBV7-2 and TRBJ2-2, with D unresolved. Germline assignment: CDR1 SGHTA and CDR2 FQGNSA. V was cut by 1 base and J by 6 bases, with 15 bases left in between. This CDR3 contains 16 residues. The CDR3 is CASSLERGVRPGELFF. In nucleotides, the CDR3 is TGTGCCAGCAGCTTAGAGCGAGGTGTCCGACCCGGGGAGCTGTTTTTT.

In its sample, this clonotype was seen a few times. The chain couples TRBV12-3 or TRBV12-4 to TRBJ2-7, with D hard to call. V dropped 0 bases and J dropped 3 bases, with 9 bases sitting between them. This CDR3 spans 14 amino acids. The CDR3 DNA reads as TGTGCCAGCAGTTTAGCCAGCTCCGGCTACGAGCAGTACTTC. This encodes CASSLASSGYEQYF.

The chain employs TRBV12-5 and TRBJ1-2; D is undetermined. The V and J ends lost 6 bases and 0 bases respectively, with 11 bases between them. The germline gives CDR1 LGHNT, CDR2 FRNRAP. The CDR3 has 14 residues. The CDR3 is CASGPTETNYGYTF. CDR3 DNA: TGTGCTAGTGGCCCCACAGAGACTAACTATGGCTACACCTTC.

This clonotype was found many times. The rearrangement uses TRBV7-8 and TRBJ2-1; TRBD2 is a possible D gene (5 bases). Trimming removed 4 bases at V and 3 bases at J, with 13 bases between. Looked up from germline, CDR1 is SGHVS and CDR2 is FQNEAQ. The CDR3 extends over 15 amino acids. CDR3 sequence: CASSSETGFYNEQFF. CDR3 nucleotide sequence: TGTGCCAGCAGCTCGGAAACGGGGTTCTACAATGAGCAGTTCTTC. Full variable domain (missing parts from reference TRBV7-8 and TRBJ2-1): GAGVSQSPRYKVAKRGQDVALRCDPISGHVSLFWYQQALGQGPEFLTYFQNEAQLDKSGLPSDRFFAERPEGSVSTLKIQRTQQEDSAVYLCASSSETGFYNEQFFGPGTRLTVL.

In this sample, this clonotype turned up a few times. The chain couples TRBV28 to TRBJ1-5; D ambiguous. V lost 11 bases and J lost 5, with 13 bases in between. The germline CDR1 and CDR2 sequences are MDHEN and SYDVKM. This CDR3 contains 12 residues. The CDR3 reads CASGRVDQPQHF. In DNA, the CDR3 is TGTGCCTCGGGGAGAGTGGATCAGCCCCAGCATTTT.

Notes on this clonotype: This clone may be a read error of a much larger clone one base away. The gene calls are TRBV19 and TRBJ1-1; no clear D gene. The CDR3 runs to 13 residues. In germline, CDR1 is LNHDA, CDR2 SQIVND (reference sequence). The CDR3 coding sequence is TGTGCCAGTAGTTCTTTGTTTTTCACTGTAGCTTTCTTT. Its translation: CASSSLFFTVAFF.

There are a few counts of this clonotype. This chain uses TRBV29-1 with TRBJ1-2; TRBD1 agrees at 9 bases. From germline, CDR1 is SQVTM and CDR2 ANQGSEA. The CDR3 extends over 12 amino acids. Trimming took 6 bases from V and 8 from J; bases not matched to a gene: 7. The CDR3 loop reads CSVDRGVRGYTF. CDR3 DNA sequence: TGCAGCGTGGACAGGGGAGTGAGGGGCTACACCTTC.

The chain carries TRBV5-1 and TRBJ2-1, with D hard to call. Germline assignment: CDR1 SGHRS and CDR2 YFSETQ. V was cut by 5 bases and J by 5 bases, with 14 bases left in between. The CDR3 totals 14 residues. Here the CDR3 DNA reads TGCGCCAGCAGTTTTGACAACAAGGACAATGAGCAGTTCTTC. Residues: CASSFDNKDNEQFF.

The table lists this clonotype with many counts. This chain uses TRBV7-2 with TRBJ1-2; D call uncertain. The germline gives CDR1 SGHTA, CDR2 FQGNSA. This CDR3 spans 13 amino acids. V was pared by 1 base and J by 8 bases, with 11 bases between. CDR3 nucleotides: TGTGCCAGCAGCTTAGGGACGGCAGTGGGCTACACCTTC. It is translated as CASSLGTAVGYTF. The full variable domain, rest sourced from reference TRBV7-2 and TRBJ1-2, is GAGVSQSPSNKVTEKGKDVELRCDPISGHTALYWYRQSLGQGLEFLIYFQGNSAPDKSGLPSDRFSAERTGGSVSTLTIQRTQQEDSAVYLCASSLGTAVGYTFGSGTRLTVV.

Regarding this clonotype: Being one base from a much bigger clone, this may be a read error. The V call is TRBV7-9, the J call TRBJ2-7; D possibly corresponds to TRBD1 (6 bases). Germline CDR1 and CDR2: SEHNR and FQNEAQ (reference sequence). The germline V and J ends were trimmed by 5 bases and 3 bases, with 11 bases remaining between them. This CDR3 has 13 amino acids. CDR3 in DNA: TGTGCCAGCAGCCGCAGGGGTTTCTACGAGCAGTACTTC. This gives the protein CASSRRGFYEQYF.

The table lists this clonotype with many counts. The chain recombines TRBV7-2 with TRBJ2-1; maybe TRBD1 (5 bases). Trimming took off 4 bases at V and 2 bases at J, with 6 bases between the two ends. This CDR3 contains 13 residues. Germline lookup yields CDR1 SGHTA and CDR2 FQGNSA. This CDR3 is CASSSTAYNEQFF. DNA for the CDR3: TGTGCCAGCAGCTCGACAGCCTACAATGAGCAGTTCTTC.

A note on this clonotype: Germline and junction disagree at one end, which may indicate a read error. The V and J genes are TRBV2 and TRBJ2-3; TRBD2 might be the D (5 bases). The CDR3 totals 15 residues. Germline V gene sequence: CDR1 SNHLY, CDR2 FYNNEI. As DNA, the CDR3 is TGTGCCGGCAGTGAAGGGTTTAGCGAGACAGATACGCAGTATTTT. Translation: CAGSEGFSETDTQYF. Drawing the rest from reference TRBV2 and TRBJ2-3, the complete variable domain is EPEVTQTPSHQVTQMGQEVILRCVPISNHLYFYWYRQILGQKVEFLVSFYNNEISEKSEIFDDQFSVERPDGSNFTLKIRSTKLEDSAMYFCAGSEGFSETDTQYFGPGTRLTVL.

The chain combines TRBV5-1 with TRBJ1-1; perhaps TRBD1 as D (6 bases). Deletions cut 4 bases from V and 0 bases from J, with 13 bases between. CDR1 and CDR2 (germline): SGHRS, YFSETQ. The CDR3 is 15 amino acids. The CDR3 loop is CASSLAQGMNTEAFF. In DNA, the CDR3 is TGCGCCAGCAGCCTAGCACAGGGCATGAACACTGAAGCTTTCTTT.

The rearrangement joins TRBV28 to TRBJ1-1; maybe TRBD1 (6 bases). Trimming left V 7 bases short and J 0 bases short, with 15 bases between. The V gene's germline CDR1 is MDHEN and CDR2 SYDVKM. There are 15 residues in the CDR3. The CDR3, as DNA: TGTGCCAGCACCCAGACCCGGGGGCTGAACACTGAAGCTTTCTTT. This encodes CASTQTRGLNTEAFF.

The chain combines TRBV19 with TRBJ2-1, with D possibly being TRBD1 or TRBD2 (7 bases each). This CDR3 has 13 amino acids. Germline V gene data show CDR1 as LNHDA and CDR2 as SQIVND (reference sequence). V was cut by 6 bases and J by 5 bases, with 11 bases left in between. The DNA of the CDR3 is TGTGCCAGTAGCGCAGGGGGGGACAATGAGCAGTTCTTC. Its translation: CASSAGGDNEQFF.

This chain uses TRBV13 with TRBJ2-1; unclear D gene. CDR1 and CDR2 (germline): PRHDT, FYEKMQ (reference sequence). V was trimmed by 0 bases and J by 6 bases, leaving 6 bases between them. There are 13 residues in the CDR3. CDR3 sequence: CASSLGPGNEQFF. DNA for the CDR3: TGTGCCAGCAGCTTAGGTCCGGGCAATGAGCAGTTCTTC.